Given below is one TCR beta chain in context. The germline CDR1 and CDR2 sequences are MNHEY and SVGAGI. The CDR3 is made up of 15 amino acids. With V trimmed by 6 bases and J by 4 bases, 8 bases remained unmatched. This specimen comes from a study of beta chain features in type 1 diabetes. As every portion of the isolated RNA was reverse transcribed, the sequencing read expressed TCRB transcripts. The repertoire was sequenced with immunoSEQ multiplex PCR; TCRdb's copy has only in-frame clones and lacks some. Found here are hundreds of thousands of clones, roughly 15% of them singletons; the top ten hold about 0.025%.

The sequencing sample was made of naive CD4+ T cells from blood. The sequence was obtained from a woman aged 18-29 years in good health. J is TRBJ2-7 and V is TRBV6-5, with 11 bases identical to TRBD2. The CDR3 nucleotides are TGTGCCAGCAGCCCTACCGGGACTAGCGGATACGAGCAGTACTTC. Translation gives CASSPTGTSGYEQYF.